This T cell receptor (beta chain) emerged from a study of T cells in Graves' hyperthyroidism and ophthalmopathy. Study outcomes and limitations: Ophthalmopathy stood apart from stable hyperthyroidism in a 13 V-J model.

The CDR3 length is 15 residues. The V gene's germline CDR1 is SEHNR and CDR2 FQNEAQ (reference sequence). The V gene end was trimmed by 6 bases and the J gene end by 4 bases; junction bases not matched to a gene: 7. This clonotype has at least ten counts. Its antigen is unknown. Amplified TCR beta CDR3 regions came from RNA transcripts. The study used the HTBI primer set for a first-round RT-PCR of the TCR CDR3. MiXCR was run by TCRdb on the multiplex PCR reads, yielding one entry per CDR3 protein. The sample holds about 260,000 distinct CDR3 sequences, roughly 17% seen once. What was sequenced was blood. The clonotype was recovered from a woman in her late teens or twenties with Graves' ophthalmopathy. The chain is built from TRBV7-9 and TRBJ2-2; the match to TRBD2 covers 8 bases. CDR3 bases: TGTGCCAGCAGAGGACGGGAGGGCTTCACCGGGGAGCTGTTTTTT. Amino acids: CASRGREGFTGELFF.